Below, 30 T cell receptor beta chains from the same sample are listed, as sequenced in a study of OX40 agonist ivuxolimab in advanced cancers. Method: immunoSEQ multiplex PCR; TCRdb's copy keeps in-frame clones and lacks some. This table has tens of thousands of clones, over 75% appearing once. The sequenced sample was CD4+ or CD8+ T cells sorted from blood, obtained in a trial of the OX40 agonist ivuxolimab. These receptor sequences come from an adult with an advanced solid tumor such as melanoma, head and neck, liver or kidney cancer.

The chain employs TRBV28 and TRBJ1-2; TRBD1 might be the D (6 bases). The CDR3 has 17 amino acids. V lost 3 bases to trimming and J lost 6 bases, with 23 bases between them. The germline V gene has CDR1 MDHEN and CDR2 SYDVKM. CDR3 coding DNA: TGTGCCAGCAGTTTGTGGGGGGCGCGGGTTTTAATAGATGGCTACACCTTC. This translates into CASSLWGARVLIDGYTF.

The chain recombines TRBV9 with TRBJ2-1; 14 bases map to TRBD2. The CDR3 consists of 16 residues. The J segment lost 8 bases and the V segment lost 0 bases, leaving 4 bases of the junction unmatched. Germline values: CDR1 SGDLS, CDR2 YYNGEE. The CDR3 sequence is CASSVARLAGGDEQFF. CDR3 bases: TGTGCCAGCAGCGTAGCCCGACTAGCGGGAGGGGATGAGCAGTTCTTC.

This chain joins TRBV19 and TRBJ2-6; TRBD2 might be the D (5 bases). CDR1 LNHDA and CDR2 SQIVND come from the germline V gene (reference sequence). The ends were cut back, 4 bases at V and 0 bases at J, with 7 bases in the middle. This CDR3 contains 15 residues. CDR3 nucleotide sequence: TGTGCCAGTAGTAGACTAAGCTCTGGGGCCAACGTCCTGACTTTC. It is translated as CASSRLSSGANVLTF.

The chain uses TRBV19 and TRBJ1-3; tentative D call: TRBD1 (6 bases). In germline, CDR1 is LNHDA, CDR2 SQIVND (reference sequence). The CDR3 runs 16 residues. V was pared by 4 bases and J by 4 bases, with 17 bases between. The CDR3 region is CASSNRGGARGNTIYF. The CDR3 region has the DNA TGTGCCAGTAGTAATCGCGGGGGGGCGAGAGGAAACACCATATATTTT.

This clone was seen once. The chain has TRBV7-6 and TRBJ2-1; D uncertain. Germline V CDR1 and CDR2: SGHVS, FNYEAQ. Trimming removed 5 bases at V and 8 bases at J, with 10 bases between. CDR3 length: 12 residues. In nucleotides, the CDR3 is TGTGCCAGCAGCCCTCGCGGCCATGAGCAGTTCTTC. Its translation: CASSPRGHEQFF.

This chain connects TRBV5-1 to TRBJ2-1, with D possibly called TRBD1 or TRBD2 (5 bases each). The V end lost 3 bases, the J end lost 5 bases, and 18 bases lay between the germline ends. This CDR3 spans 16 amino acids. Per the germline V gene, CDR1 is SGHRS and CDR2 is YFSETQ. CDR3 coding DNA: TGCGCCAGCAGCTCCCCCCCAGGGAGAACACACAATGAGCAGTTCTTC. Translated: CASSSPPGRTHNEQFF.

The chain has TRBV7-2 and TRBJ2-5; D uncertain. V shed 5 bases and J shed 0 bases, with 7 bases lying between them. This CDR3 has 13 amino acids. Per germline, CDR1 SGHTA and CDR2 FQGNSA. The DNA for the CDR3 is TGTGCCAGCAGCCCACACCACCAAGAGACCCAGTACTTC. Translating gives CASSPHHQETQYF.

This clone was detected only once. V and J are TRBV5-1 and TRBJ1-2, with TRBD1 matching 12 bases. Per germline, CDR1 SGHRS and CDR2 YFSETQ. V shed 4 bases and J 2 bases; nucleotides not matched to a gene: 6. The CDR3 totals 16 residues. The chain's CDR3 is CASSTGQGALNYGYTF. The DNA of the CDR3 is TGCGCCAGCAGCACGGGACAGGGGGCCCTAAACTATGGCTACACCTTC. The whole variable domain, remainder taken from reference TRBV5-1 and TRBJ1-2, is KAGVTQTPRYLIKTRGQQVTLSCSPISGHRSVSWYQQTPGQGLQFLFEYFSETQRNKGNFPGRFSGRQFSNSRSEMNVSTLELGDSALYLCASSTGQGALNYGYTFGSGTRLTVV.

This clone has only a few counts. This chain joins TRBV7-6 and TRBJ2-3; D is tentatively TRBD1 or TRBD2 (6 bases each). V lost 1 base to trimming and J lost 4 bases, with 27 bases between them. The CDR3 loop spans 20 amino acids. Germline-derived CDR1 and CDR2 are SGHVS and FNYEAQ. In DNA form, the CDR3 reads TGTGCCAGCAGCTTAGGGCTGATAGCGGCTACAACCAAGGGGGCAGATACGCAGTATTTT. Translating it yields CASSLGLIAATTKGADTQYF. Combining the CDR3 with reference TRBV7-6 and TRBJ2-3 gives the whole variable domain GAGVSQSPRYKVTKRGQDVALRCDPISGHVSLYWYRQALGQGPEFLTYFNYEAQQDKSGLPNDRFSAERPEGSISTLTIQRTEQRDSAMYRCASSLGLIAATTKGADTQYFGPGTRLTVL.

This clone was counted once. V gene TRBV18 combines with J gene TRBJ2-3; 7 nucleotides agree with TRBD2. The CDR3 has 16 residues. Unmatched junction bases numbered 7, after V lost 2 bases and J lost 2 bases. Germline CDR1 KGHSH, CDR2 LQKENI. CDR3 sequence: CASSPREGTTTDTQYF. CDR3 in DNA: TGTGCCAGCTCACCAAGGGAGGGGACCACCACAGATACGCAGTATTTT.

The chain has TRBV5-1 and TRBJ2-4, with D unclear. This CDR3 contains 13 residues. Trimming pared 0 bases from V and 6 bases from J, leaving 7 bases between. Germline V gene sequence: CDR1 SGHRS, CDR2 YFSETQ. The CDR3 is CASSLGSGNIQYF. The CDR3 DNA sequence: TGCGCCAGCAGCTTGGGTTCTGGAAACATTCAGTACTTC. Variable domain in full (rest from reference TRBV5-1 and TRBJ2-4): KAGVTQTPRYLIKTRGQQVTLSCSPISGHRSVSWYQQTPGQGLQFLFEYFSETQRNKGNFPGRFSGRQFSNSRSEMNVSTLELGDSALYLCASSLGSGNIQYFGAGTRLSVL.

The rearrangement links TRBV9 to TRBJ2-5, with D perhaps TRBD1 (6 bases). CDR1 SGDLS and CDR2 YYNGEE come from the germline V gene. CDR3 length: 15 residues. V lost 0 bases and J lost 4, with 13 bases in between. The CDR3 reads CASSVEGDTRETQYF. CDR3 DNA: TGTGCCAGCAGCGTAGAAGGGGACACTAGAGAGACCCAGTACTTC.

V is TRBV7-9 and J is TRBJ1-2; 10 bases line up with TRBD1. The junction had 11 bases not matched to a gene; V was cut back by 10 bases and J by 3 bases. The germline CDR1 and CDR2 sequences are SEHNR and FQNEAQ (reference sequence). The CDR3 is made up of 15 amino acids. In nucleotides, the CDR3 is TGTGCCATCTTGCCGTCCGGGACAGGGGACTATGGCTACACCTTC. Its translation: CAILPSGTGDYGYTF.

This clone has a handful of counts. The rearrangement links TRBV7-6 to TRBJ2-7, with 13 positions matching TRBD2. V shed 3 bases, J shed 6 bases, and the junction held 8 bases outside the gene matches. Germline CDR1 SGHVS, CDR2 FNYEAQ. The CDR3 runs to 16 residues. CDR3 loop: CASSLSRGTSGTEQYF. The CDR3 coding sequence is TGTGCCAGCAGCTTGTCTCGGGGGACTAGCGGGACCGAGCAGTACTTC.

Points on this clone: Other nucleotide sequences in the sample specify the same CDR3. The chain uses TRBV18 and TRBJ2-2, with D possibly matching TRBD1 (6 bases). V was shortened by 6 bases and J by 0 bases, with 11 bases between the two germline ends. Looked up from germline, CDR1 is KGHSH and CDR2 is LQKENI. The CDR3 totals 15 residues. DNA for the CDR3: TGTGCCAGCTCGCCTCGACAGGCGAACACCGGGGAGCTGTTTTTT. It yields the protein CASSPRQANTGELFF.

The CDR3 region is CASSLVGTEETQYF. CDR3 bases: TGTGCCAGCAGCTTAGTGGGGACAGAGGAGACCCAGTACTTC. V gene TRBV7-2 combines with J gene TRBJ2-5; 7 bases are shared with TRBD1. After removal of 1 base from V and 5 bases from J, the junction contained 4 bases not matched to a gene. The CDR3 is 14 amino acids. Germline CDR1 is SGHTA and CDR2 is FQGNSA.

Comment on this clone: Additional DNA sequences in this sample encode the identical CDR3. V is TRBV18 and J is TRBJ2-7, with no clear D. Germline CDR1 reads KGHSH; CDR2 reads LQKENI. CDR3 length equals 13 residues. Trimming removed 0 bases at V and 3 bases at J, with 6 bases between. In nucleotides, the CDR3 is TGTGCCAGCTCACCACCGGGCAGCTACGAGCAGTACTTC. Translating gives CASSPPGSYEQYF.

The genes are TRBV7-2 and TRBJ1-1; D is unclear. Trimming removed 8 bases at V and 1 base at J, with 14 bases between. The CDR3 runs 14 residues. The germline gives CDR1 SGHTA, CDR2 FQGNSA. The CDR3 loop reads CASWQRGGNTEAFF. The DNA for the CDR3 is TGTGCCAGCTGGCAGCGGGGTGGGAACACTGAAGCTTTCTTT.

The V gene is TRBV4-2, the J gene TRBJ2-6, with a possible D match to TRBD2 (5 bases). V was pared by 5 bases and J by 0 bases, with 14 bases between. This CDR3 is built from 17 residues. Germline CDR1 and CDR2: LGHNA and YNFKEQ. The DNA of the CDR3 is TGTGCCAGCAGCTTCGGAGGACGGAGCTCTGGGGCCAACGTCCTGACTTTC. Translation gives CASSFGGRSSGANVLTF.

The V gene is TRBV28, the J gene TRBJ1-1; the D gene is possibly TRBD1 (6 bases). V was cut by 4 bases and J by 3 bases, with 15 bases left in between. The length of the CDR3 is 15 residues. Germline V CDR1 and CDR2: MDHEN, SYDVKM. The CDR3 region has the DNA TGTGCCAGCAGTTCCTTTGGAGGGGGGGACACTGAAGCTTTCTTT. It yields the protein CASSSFGGGDTEAFF. The variable domain in full, with the rest retrieved from reference TRBV28 and TRBJ1-1, is DVKVTQSSRYLVKRTGEKVFLECVQDMDHENMFWYRQDPGLGLRLIYFSYDVKMKEKGDIPEGYSVSREKKERFSLILESASTNQTSMYLCASSSFGGGDTEAFFGQGTRLTVV.

This chain joins TRBV6-4 and TRBJ1-1, with TRBD1 matching 8 bases. The CDR3 has 14 residues. Germline CDR1 is MRHNA and CDR2 is SNTAGT. Trimming took 3 bases from V and 4 from J; bases not matched to a gene: 4. CDR3 region: CASSETGAGTEAFF. CDR3 coding DNA: TGTGCCAGCAGTGAGACAGGGGCAGGCACTGAAGCTTTCTTT.

The rearrangement joins TRBV9 to TRBJ2-1; the match to TRBD2 covers 11 bases. The CDR3 has 16 amino acids. Germline V gene lookup returns CDR1 SGDLS and CDR2 YYNGEE. J gave up 8 bases and V 4 bases, and 11 bases lay outside the gene matches. The CDR3 loop is CASSTRRTSGYDEQFF. CDR3 coding DNA: TGTGCCAGCAGCACCCGGAGGACTAGCGGGTACGATGAGCAGTTCTTC.

The gene calls are TRBV5-1 and TRBJ2-7; 8 nucleotides line up with TRBD2. The CDR3 spans 13 residues. With 7 bases clipped from V and 5 bases from J, the junction kept 8 bases outside the gene matches. Germline-derived CDR1 and CDR2 are SGHRS and YFSETQ. CDR3 in DNA: TGCGCCAGCCGCCTCCGGGGGGGCCACGAGCAGTACTTC. Encoded protein: CASRLRGGHEQYF.

The J gene is TRBJ2-5, the V gene TRBV6-5; the match to TRBD1 covers 11 bases. The J call may be wrong; the DNA end is better matched by TRBJ2-7. There are 16 residues in the CDR3. Germline CDR1 is MNHEY and CDR2 is SVGAGI. CDR3 sequence: CASSYSRDRGSYEQYF. Here the CDR3 DNA reads TGTGCCAGCAGTTACTCACGGGACAGGGGGAGCTACGAGCAGTACTTC.

The chain employs TRBV6-5 and TRBJ2-7; 12 bases align to TRBD1. Trimming cost V 2 bases and J 7 bases; bases outside gene matches: 9. This CDR3 comprises 16 residues. Per germline, CDR1 MNHEY and CDR2 SVGAGI. CDR3 bases: TGTGCCAGCAGTTACGCCGGGACAGGGGGCGCGGGTGAGCAGTACTTC. It codes for CASSYAGTGGAGEQYF.

This chain joins TRBV5-1 and TRBJ1-3, with 7 bases aligning to TRBD1. The germline gives CDR1 SGHRS, CDR2 YFSETQ. V lost 4 bases, J lost 2 bases, and 3 bases stayed unmatched. The CDR3 extends over 14 amino acids. The CDR3 here is CASSPGTAGNTIYF. In DNA, the CDR3 is TGCGCCAGCAGCCCGGGGACAGCTGGAAACACCATATATTTT. Filled out from reference TRBV5-1 and TRBJ1-3, the complete variable domain reads KAGVTQTPRYLIKTRGQQVTLSCSPISGHRSVSWYQQTPGQGLQFLFEYFSETQRNKGNFPGRFSGRQFSNSRSEMNVSTLELGDSALYLCASSPGTAGNTIYFGEGSWLTVV.

The chain uses TRBV11-2 and TRBJ2-5; D unclear. The CDR3 totals 12 residues. The ends were cut back, 3 bases at V and 5 bases at J, with 7 bases in the middle. Per the germline V gene, CDR1 is SGHAT and CDR2 is FQNNGV. In nucleotides, the CDR3 is TGTGCCAGCAGCTTGCCCAGGGAGACCCAGTACTTC. This gives the protein CASSLPRETQYF.

The rearrangement joins TRBV30 to TRBJ1-1; the match to TRBD1 covers 12 bases. The CDR3 spans 16 residues. CDR1 is GTSNPN, CDR2 SVGIG, per germline (reference sequence). The V and J ends lost 2 bases and 5 bases, in that order; junction bases with no gene match: 9. The CDR3 region has the DNA TGTGCCTGGAGTACGGGACAGGGGGCGTCGGGTACTGAAGCTTTCTTT. Its protein product is CAWSTGQGASGTEAFF.

V is TRBV5-4 and J is TRBJ2-1, with D possibly matching TRBD2 (5 bases). The germline CDR1 and CDR2 sequences are SGHNT and YYREEE (reference sequence). The CDR3 length is 16 residues. The V gene lost 0 bases and the J gene lost 0 bases, with 10 bases spanning the gap. The CDR3 loop reads CASSLGSGSSYNEQFF. The CDR3 region has the DNA TGTGCCAGCAGCTTGGGGTCGGGGAGCTCCTACAATGAGCAGTTCTTC.

This chain joins TRBV2 and TRBJ2-7; D is uncertain. Trimming shortened V by 2 bases and J by 3 bases, and 5 bases separated the two germline ends. Germline values: CDR1 SNHLY, CDR2 FYNNEI. This CDR3 spans 12 amino acids. The CDR3 loop reads CASSESIYEQYF. Written as DNA, the CDR3 is TGTGCCAGCAGTGAAAGCATCTACGAGCAGTACTTC. The entire variable domain, with the rest obtained from reference TRBV2 and TRBJ2-7, is as follows: EPEVTQTPSHQVTQMGQEVILRCVPISNHLYFYWYRQILGQKVEFLVSFYNNEISEKSEIFDDQFSVERPDGSNFTLKIRSTKLEDSAMYFCASSESIYEQYFGPGTRLTVT.